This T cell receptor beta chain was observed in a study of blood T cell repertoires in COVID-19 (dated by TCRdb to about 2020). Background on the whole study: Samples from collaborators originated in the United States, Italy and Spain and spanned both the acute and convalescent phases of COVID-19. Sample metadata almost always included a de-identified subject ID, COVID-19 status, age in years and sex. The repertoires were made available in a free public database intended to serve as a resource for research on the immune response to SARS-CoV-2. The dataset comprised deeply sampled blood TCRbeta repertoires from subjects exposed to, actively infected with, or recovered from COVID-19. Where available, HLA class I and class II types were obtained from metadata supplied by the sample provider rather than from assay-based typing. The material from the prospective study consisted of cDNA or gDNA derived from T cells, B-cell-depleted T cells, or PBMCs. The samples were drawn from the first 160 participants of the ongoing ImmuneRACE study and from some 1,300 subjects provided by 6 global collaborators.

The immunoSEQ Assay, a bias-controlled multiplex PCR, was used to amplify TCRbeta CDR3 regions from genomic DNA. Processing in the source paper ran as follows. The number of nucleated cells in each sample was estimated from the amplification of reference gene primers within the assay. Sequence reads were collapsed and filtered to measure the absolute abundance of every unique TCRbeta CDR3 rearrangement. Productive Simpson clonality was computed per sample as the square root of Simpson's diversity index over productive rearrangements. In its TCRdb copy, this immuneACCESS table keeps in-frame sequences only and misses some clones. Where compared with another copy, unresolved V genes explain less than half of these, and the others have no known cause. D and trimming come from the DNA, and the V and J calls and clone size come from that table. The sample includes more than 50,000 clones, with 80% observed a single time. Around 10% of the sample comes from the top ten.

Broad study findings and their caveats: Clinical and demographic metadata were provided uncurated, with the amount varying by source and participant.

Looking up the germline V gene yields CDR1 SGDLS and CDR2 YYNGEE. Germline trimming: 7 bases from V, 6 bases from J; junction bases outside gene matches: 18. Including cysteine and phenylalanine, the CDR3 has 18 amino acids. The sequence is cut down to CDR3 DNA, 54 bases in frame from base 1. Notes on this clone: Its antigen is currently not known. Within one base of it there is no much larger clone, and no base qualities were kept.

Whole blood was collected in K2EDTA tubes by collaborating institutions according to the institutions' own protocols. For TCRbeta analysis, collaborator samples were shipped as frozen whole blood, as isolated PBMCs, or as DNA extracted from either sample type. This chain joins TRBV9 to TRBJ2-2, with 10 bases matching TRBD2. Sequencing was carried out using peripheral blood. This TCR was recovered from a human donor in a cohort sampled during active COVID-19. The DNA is TGTGCCAGCTCCCTTTTGGAGGGTAGCGGGAGGAGGGCCGGGGAGCTGTTTTTT. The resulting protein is CASSLLEGSGRRAGELFF.